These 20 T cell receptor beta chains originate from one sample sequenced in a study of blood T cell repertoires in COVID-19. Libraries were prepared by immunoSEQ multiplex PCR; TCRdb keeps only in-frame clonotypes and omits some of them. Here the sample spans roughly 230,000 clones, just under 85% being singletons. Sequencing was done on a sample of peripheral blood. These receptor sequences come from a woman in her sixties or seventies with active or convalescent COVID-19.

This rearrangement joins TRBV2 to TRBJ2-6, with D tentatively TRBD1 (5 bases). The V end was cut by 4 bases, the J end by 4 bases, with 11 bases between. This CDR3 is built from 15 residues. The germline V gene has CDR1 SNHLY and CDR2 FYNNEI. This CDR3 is CASSGKGYGANVLTF. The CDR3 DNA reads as TGTGCCAGCAGTGGGAAGGGGTACGGGGCCAACGTCCTGACTTTC. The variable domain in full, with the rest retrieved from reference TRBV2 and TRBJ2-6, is EPEVTQTPSHQVTQMGQEVILRCVPISNHLYFYWYRQILGQKVEFLVSFYNNEISEKSEIFDDQFSVERPDGSNFTLKIRSTKLEDSAMYFCASSGKGYGANVLTFGAGSRLTVL.

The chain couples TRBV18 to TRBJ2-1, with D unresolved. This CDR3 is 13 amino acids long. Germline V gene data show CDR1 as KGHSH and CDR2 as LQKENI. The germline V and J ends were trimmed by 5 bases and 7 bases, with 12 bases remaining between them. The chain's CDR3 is CASSSLQLNEQFF. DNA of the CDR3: TGTGCCAGCTCATCACTACAGCTAAATGAGCAGTTCTTC.

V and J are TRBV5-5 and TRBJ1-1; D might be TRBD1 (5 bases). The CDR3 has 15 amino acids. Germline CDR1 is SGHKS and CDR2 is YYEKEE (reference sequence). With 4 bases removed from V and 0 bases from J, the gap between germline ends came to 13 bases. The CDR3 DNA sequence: TGTGCCAGCAGCCTGGACGGGGGGGTGAACACTGAAGCTTTCTTT. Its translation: CASSLDGGVNTEAFF.

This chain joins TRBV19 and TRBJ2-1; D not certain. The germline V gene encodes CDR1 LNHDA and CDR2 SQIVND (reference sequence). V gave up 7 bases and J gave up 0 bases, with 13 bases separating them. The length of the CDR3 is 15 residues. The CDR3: CASIPRSSSYNEQFF. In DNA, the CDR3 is TGTGCCAGTATTCCGCGTTCGAGCTCCTACAATGAGCAGTTCTTC.

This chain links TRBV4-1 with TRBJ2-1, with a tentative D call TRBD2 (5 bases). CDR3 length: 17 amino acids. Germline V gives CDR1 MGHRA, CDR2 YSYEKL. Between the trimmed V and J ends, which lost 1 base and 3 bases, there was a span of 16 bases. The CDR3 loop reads CASSQGRPPGVYNEQFF. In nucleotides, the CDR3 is TGCGCCAGCAGCCAAGGTAGGCCCCCCGGGGTCTACAATGAGCAGTTCTTC.

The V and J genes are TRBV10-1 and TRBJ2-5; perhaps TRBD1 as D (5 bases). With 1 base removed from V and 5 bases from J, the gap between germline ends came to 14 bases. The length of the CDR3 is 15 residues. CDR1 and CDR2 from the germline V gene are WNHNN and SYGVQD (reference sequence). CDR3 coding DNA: TGCGCCAGCAGTGAGTTATCAGGGTCGTGGGAGACCCAGTACTTC. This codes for CASSELSGSWETQYF.

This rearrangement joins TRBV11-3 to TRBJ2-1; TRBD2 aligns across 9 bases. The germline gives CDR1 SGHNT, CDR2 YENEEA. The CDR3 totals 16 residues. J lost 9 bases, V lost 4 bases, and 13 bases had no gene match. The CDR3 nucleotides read TGTGCCAGCAGCTACCAGGGACTAGCAGGGATGGGTGAGCAGTTCTTC. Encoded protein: CASSYQGLAGMGEQFF.

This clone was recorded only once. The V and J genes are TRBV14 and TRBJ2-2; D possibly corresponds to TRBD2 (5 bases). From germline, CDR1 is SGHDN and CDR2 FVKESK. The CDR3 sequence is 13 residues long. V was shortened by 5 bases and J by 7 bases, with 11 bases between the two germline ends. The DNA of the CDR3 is TGTGCCAGCAGCGAAACTAGGATCGGGGAGCTGTTTTTT. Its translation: CASSETRIGELFF.

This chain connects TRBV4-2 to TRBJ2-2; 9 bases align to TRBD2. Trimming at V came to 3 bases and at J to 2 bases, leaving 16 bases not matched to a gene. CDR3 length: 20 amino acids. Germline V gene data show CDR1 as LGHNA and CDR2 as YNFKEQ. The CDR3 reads CASSHEHYIAGAGNTGELFF. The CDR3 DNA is TGTGCCAGCAGCCATGAACACTATATAGCGGGAGCGGGCAACACCGGGGAGCTGTTTTTT.

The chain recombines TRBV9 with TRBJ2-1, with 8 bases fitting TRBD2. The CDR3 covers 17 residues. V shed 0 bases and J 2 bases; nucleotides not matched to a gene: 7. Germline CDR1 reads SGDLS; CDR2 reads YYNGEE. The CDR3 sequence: CASSVVAVGLAYNEQFF. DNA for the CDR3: TGTGCCAGCAGCGTAGTCGCGGTGGGACTAGCCTACAATGAGCAGTTCTTC.

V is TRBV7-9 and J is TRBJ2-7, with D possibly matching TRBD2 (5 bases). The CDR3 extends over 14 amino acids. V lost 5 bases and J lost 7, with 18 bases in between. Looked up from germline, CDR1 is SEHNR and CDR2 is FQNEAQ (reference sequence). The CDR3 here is CASSLSDPTGEQYF. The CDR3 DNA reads TGTGCCAGCAGCCTCTCGGACCCCACGGGGGAGCAGTACTTC.

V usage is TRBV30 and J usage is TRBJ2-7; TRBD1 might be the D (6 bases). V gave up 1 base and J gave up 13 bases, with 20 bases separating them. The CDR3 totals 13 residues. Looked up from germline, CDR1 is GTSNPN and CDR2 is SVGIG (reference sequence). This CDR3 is CAWSAINNRDHYF. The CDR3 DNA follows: TGTGCCTGGAGTGCCATTAATAACAGGGACCACTACTTC.

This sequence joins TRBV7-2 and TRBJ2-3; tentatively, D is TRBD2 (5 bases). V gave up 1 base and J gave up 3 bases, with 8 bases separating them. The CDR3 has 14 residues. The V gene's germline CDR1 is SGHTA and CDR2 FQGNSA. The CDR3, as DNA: TGTGCCAGCAGCTTAGACGGGGTGACAGATACGCAGTATTTT. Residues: CASSLDGVTDTQYF. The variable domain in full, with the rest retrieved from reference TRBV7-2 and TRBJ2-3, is GAGVSQSPSNKVTEKGKDVELRCDPISGHTALYWYRQSLGQGLEFLIYFQGNSAPDKSGLPSDRFSAERTGGSVSTLTIQRTQQEDSAVYLCASSLDGVTDTQYFGPGTRLTVL.

The CDR3 reads CARTRRGGRAGEGTFF. The DNA of the CDR3 is TGTGCCCGCACTCGCCGGGGGGGCCGGGCCGGGGAGGGGACTTTCTTT. V gene TRBV28 combines with J gene TRBJ1-1; D may be TRBD1 (6 bases). The V gene lost 11 bases and the J gene lost 12 bases, with 34 bases spanning the gap. Germline assignment: CDR1 MDHEN and CDR2 SYDVKM. The length of the CDR3 is 16 residues.

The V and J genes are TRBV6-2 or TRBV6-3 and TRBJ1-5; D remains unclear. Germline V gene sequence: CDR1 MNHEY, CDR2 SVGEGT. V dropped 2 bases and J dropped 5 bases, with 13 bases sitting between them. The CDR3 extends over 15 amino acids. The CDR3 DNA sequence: TGTGCCAGCAGTTACGGCCCGGGAGGTCATCAGCCCCAGCATTTT. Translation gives CASSYGPGGHQPQHF.

CDR3 DNA sequence: TGTGCCAGCAGCGGGTCTGGGGGACATGGGGAGACCCAGTACTTC. It is translated as CASSGSGGHGETQYF. This chain uses TRBV21-1 with TRBJ2-5; the table's D call, TRBD1, was not checked against the DNA. TRBV21-1 is noted as a pseudogene. This CDR3 comprises 15 residues.

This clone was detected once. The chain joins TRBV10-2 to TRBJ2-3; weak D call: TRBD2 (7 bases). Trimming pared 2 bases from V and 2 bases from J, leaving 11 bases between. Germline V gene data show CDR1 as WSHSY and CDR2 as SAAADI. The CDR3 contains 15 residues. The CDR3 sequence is CASSERGGATDTQYF. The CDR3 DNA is TGCGCCAGCAGTGAGAGGGGGGGGGCCACAGATACGCAGTATTTT.

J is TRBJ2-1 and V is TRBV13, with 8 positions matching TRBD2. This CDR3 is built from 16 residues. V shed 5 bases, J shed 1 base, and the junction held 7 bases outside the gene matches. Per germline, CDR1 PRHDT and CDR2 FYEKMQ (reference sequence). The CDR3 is CASSPPGGGSYNEQFF. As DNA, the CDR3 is TGTGCCAGCAGCCCCCCGGGAGGGGGGTCCTACAATGAGCAGTTCTTC.

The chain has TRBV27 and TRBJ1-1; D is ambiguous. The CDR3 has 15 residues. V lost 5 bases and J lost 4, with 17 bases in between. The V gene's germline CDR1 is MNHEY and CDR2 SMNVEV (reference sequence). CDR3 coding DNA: TGTGCCAGCAGTCCCTCCTGGATACGGGGCACTGAAGCTTTCTTT. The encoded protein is CASSPSWIRGTEAFF.

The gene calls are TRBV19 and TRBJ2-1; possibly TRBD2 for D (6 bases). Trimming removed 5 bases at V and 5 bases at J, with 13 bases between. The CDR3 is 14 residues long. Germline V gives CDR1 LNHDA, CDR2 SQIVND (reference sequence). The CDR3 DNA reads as TGTGCCAGTAGTCCGGGTCTAGCGAACAATGAGCAGTTCTTC. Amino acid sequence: CASSPGLANNEQFF.